Following are 14 T cell receptor beta chains from one sample sequenced in a study of cytomegalovirus exposure and HLA in healthy donors. The PCR was carried out with 60 Vbeta primers and 13 Jbeta primers. The table came from immunoSEQ multiplex PCR; TCRdb's copy has only in-frame clones and leaves some out. The repertoire consists of approximately 140,000 clones, with 77% occurring once and the leading ten covering about 1.6%. Sequencing was carried out using PBMCs. These receptors all stem from a female donor in good health and CMV-seronegative.

The J gene is TRBJ2-5, the V gene TRBV20-1; D gene ambiguous. This CDR3 is built from 11 residues. V shed 8 bases and J shed 5 bases, with 12 bases lying between them. Looked up from germline, CDR1 is DFQATT and CDR2 is SNEGSKA (reference sequence). Written as DNA, the CDR3 is TGCAGTCCCCTTCGTTCCGAGACCCAGTACTTC. Translating gives CSPLRSETQYF.

The V and J genes are TRBV28 and TRBJ2-7, with D possibly being TRBD1 (5 bases). Germline values: CDR1 MDHEN, CDR2 SYDVKM. CDR3 length equals 14 residues. Trimming pared 4 bases from V and 3 bases from J, leaving 13 bases between. This chain's CDR3 is CASSWSQGIYEQYF. Here the CDR3 DNA reads TGTGCCAGCAGTTGGAGTCAGGGCATCTACGAGCAGTACTTC.

The chain couples TRBV7-9 to TRBJ2-7; D remains unclear. V lost 2 bases to trimming and J lost 3 bases, with 2 bases between them. Germline V lookup: CDR1 SEHNR, CDR2 FQNEAQ (reference sequence). The length of the CDR3 is 11 residues. This CDR3 is CASSLYYEQYF. The CDR3 DNA follows: TGTGCCAGCAGCTTATACTACGAGCAGTACTTC.

This CDR3 reads CSAKLQGANEKLFF. CDR3 bases: TGCAGCGCTAAATTACAGGGGGCTAATGAAAAACTGTTTTTT. V and J are TRBV29-1 and TRBJ1-4; TRBD1 agrees at 8 bases. Germline V gene lookup returns CDR1 SQVTM and CDR2 ANQGSEA. Trimming took 7 bases from V and 3 from J; bases not matched to a gene: 7. CDR3 length: 14 amino acids.

The chain joins TRBV6-1 to TRBJ1-1; D ambiguous. Trimming removed 5 bases at V and 2 bases at J, with 15 bases between. Looked up from germline, CDR1 is MNHNS and CDR2 is SASEGT. This CDR3 region has 15 residues. This CDR3 reads CASSSGTATNTEAFF. CDR3 nucleotides: TGTGCCAGCAGTTCAGGAACAGCTACTAACACTGAAGCTTTCTTT.

The chain links TRBV9 to TRBJ1-5; weak D call: TRBD1 (5 bases). V lost 4 bases and J 0 bases, leaving 11 bases between the germline ends. Germline CDR1 reads SGDLS; CDR2 reads YYNGEE. CDR3 length: 15 amino acids. Written as DNA, the CDR3 is TGTGCCAGCAGCCCCGACGGACATAGCAATCAGCCCCAGCATTTT. It encodes CASSPDGHSNQPQHF.

The chain joins TRBV7-8 to TRBJ2-6, with 8 bases identical to TRBD1. The CDR3 totals 17 residues. Germline V lookup: CDR1 SGHVS, CDR2 FQNEAQ. J lost 3 bases, V lost 4 bases, and 8 bases had no gene match. CDR3 amino acids: CASSYRTGWDGANVLTF. CDR3 DNA: TGTGCCAGCAGCTATAGGACAGGGTGGGATGGGGCCAACGTCCTGACTTTC.

This clone was picked up a small number of times. The chain combines TRBV7-9 with TRBJ2-7, with D possibly TRBD2 on 5 matching bases. The V gene's germline CDR1 is SEHNR and CDR2 FQNEAQ (reference sequence). The germline V and J ends were trimmed by 5 bases and 5 bases, with 7 bases remaining between them. The CDR3 runs to 11 residues. The CDR3 sequence is CASSEGHEQYF. In nucleotides, the CDR3 is TGTGCCAGCAGCGAGGGCCACGAGCAGTACTTC.

The J gene is TRBJ1-5, the V gene TRBV7-8, with D tentatively TRBD1 (5 bases). V gave up 5 bases and J gave up 2 bases, with 7 bases separating them. Germline V gene sequence: CDR1 SGHVS, CDR2 FQNEAQ. This CDR3 spans 13 amino acids. The CDR3 spells CASSPGGNQPQHF. CDR3 DNA: TGTGCCAGCAGCCCGGGGGGCAATCAGCCCCAGCATTTT.

The rearrangement links TRBV19 to TRBJ2-1; 8 bases map to TRBD2. This CDR3 is 16 amino acids long. V shed 5 bases, J shed 4 bases, and the junction held 10 bases outside the gene matches. CDR1 is LNHDA, CDR2 SQIVND, per germline (reference sequence). CDR3 amino acids: CASSPGKAGGYNEQFF. The CDR3, as DNA: TGTGCCAGTAGTCCAGGGAAGGCGGGGGGTTACAATGAGCAGTTCTTC.

This sequence joins TRBV7-9 and TRBJ2-3, with 8 bases that match TRBD2. The V gene end was trimmed by 2 bases and the J gene end by 0 bases; junction bases not matched to a gene: 4. Germline assignment: CDR1 SEHNR and CDR2 FQNEAQ (reference sequence). The CDR3 has 16 residues. The DNA of the CDR3 is TGTGCCAGCAGCTTAACTAGCGGTCGTAGCACAGATACGCAGTATTTT. As protein: CASSLTSGRSTDTQYF.

The chain uses TRBV21-1 and TRBJ2-1; TRBD2, the D gene given by the table, was not confirmed from the DNA. TRBV21-1 is designated a pseudogene. This CDR3 is built from 20 residues. The chain's CDR3 is CASSKVTAGPSESSYNEQFF. CDR3 nucleotide sequence: TGTGCCAGCAGCAAAGTAACAGCGGGCCCATCAGAAAGCTCCTACAATGAGCAGTTCTTC.

V usage is TRBV28 and J usage is TRBJ1-5, with 8 bases fitting TRBD1. The V and J ends lost 10 bases and 2 bases, in that order; junction bases with no gene match: 13. Looked up from germline, CDR1 is MDHEN and CDR2 is SYDVKM. The CDR3 contains 16 residues. CDR3 DNA sequence: TGTGCCACCGCGGGACGGACAGGGAGGCGCAATCAGCCCCAGCATTTT. Residues: CATAGRTGRRNQPQHF.

The chain is built from TRBV27 and TRBJ1-4, with TRBD1 matching over 8 bases. V was pared by 7 bases and J by 5 bases, with 9 bases of the junction left unmatched. In germline, CDR1 is MNHEY, CDR2 SMNVEV (reference sequence). There are 15 residues in the CDR3. CDR3 sequence: CASMGRGRRNEKLFF. In nucleotides, the CDR3 is TGTGCCAGCATGGGCAGGGGGCGAAGGAATGAAAAACTGTTTTTT.